These 32 T cell receptor beta chains originate from one sample sequenced in a study of blood T cell repertoires in COVID-19. Sequencing was performed with immunoSEQ multiplex PCR; in TCRdb, only in-frame clones are kept and a portion is missing. Of 98,000 or so clones listed, over 65% are singletons. The sequencing sample was made of peripheral blood. All receptors derive from a woman aged 40-49 years with acute or convalescent COVID-19.

CDR3 DNA sequence: TGTGCCAGCAGCCTTAGGGACAGAGCCTACGAGCAGTACTTC. Translated, it gives CASSLRDRAYEQYF. The V and J genes are TRBV7-8 and TRBJ2-7; 7 bases fit TRBD1. CDR1 and CDR2 from the germline V gene are SGHVS and FQNEAQ. The CDR3 extends over 14 amino acids. The junction had 6 bases not matched to a gene; V was cut back by 5 bases and J by 2 bases.

The chain links TRBV7-2 to TRBJ2-5; 7 positions match TRBD1. The germline V gene encodes CDR1 SGHTA and CDR2 FQGNSA. CDR3 length equals 15 residues. Trimming cost V 1 base and J 1 base; bases outside gene matches: 3. The CDR3 protein is CASSLVEGAQETQYF. CDR3 sequence (DNA): TGTGCCAGCAGCTTAGTAGAGGGGGCCCAAGAGACCCAGTACTTC.

The gene calls are TRBV3-1 (or the pseudogene TRBV3-2) and TRBJ2-5, with TRBD1 matching 7 bases. The CDR3 totals 13 residues. V shed 4 bases, J shed 4 bases, and the junction held 3 bases outside the gene matches. The germline V gene has CDR1 LGHDT and CDR2 YNNKEL (reference sequence). The CDR3 spells CASSPTGAETQYF. The CDR3 region has the DNA TGTGCCAGCAGCCCTACAGGGGCAGAGACCCAGTACTTC.

The chain recombines TRBV2 with TRBJ2-7; 9 bases fit TRBD1. Germline CDR1 SNHLY, CDR2 FYNNEI. The CDR3 extends over 13 amino acids. V shed 7 bases and J 3 bases; nucleotides not matched to a gene: 4. The CDR3 reads CASIRDRDYEQYF. The CDR3 nucleotides are TGTGCCAGCATCAGGGACAGGGACTACGAGCAGTACTTC.

V and J are TRBV19 and TRBJ1-3; TRBD1 might be the D (6 bases). The CDR3 is 13 amino acids. Germline loops: CDR1 LNHDA, CDR2 SQIVND (reference sequence). Trimming left V 8 bases short and J 4 bases short, with 12 bases between. In DNA form, the CDR3 reads TGTGCCAGTGCTGTGGGGGCCGGAAACACCATATATTTT. Translating gives CASAVGAGNTIYF.

J is TRBJ1-2 and V is TRBV28, with 9 bases matching TRBD1. The CDR3 extends over 15 amino acids. J lost 3 bases, V lost 7 bases, and 9 bases had no gene match. Germline V gene data show CDR1 as MDHEN and CDR2 as SYDVKM. This chain's CDR3 is CASNKPGQGDYGYTF. Here the CDR3 DNA reads TGTGCCAGCAACAAACCGGGACAGGGAGACTATGGCTACACCTTC.

The chain's CDR3 is CASSLGTGDSETQYF. CDR3 DNA: TGTGCCAGCAGCTTAGGGACAGGGGACTCAGAGACCCAGTACTTC. The chain has TRBV11-3 and TRBJ2-5; TRBD1 agrees at 9 bases. From germline, CDR1 is SGHNT and CDR2 YENEEA. This CDR3 spans 15 amino acids. The trim removed 1 base at V and 4 bases at J, leaving 4 bases unmatched.

The genes are TRBV5-5 and TRBJ1-5; D perhaps matches TRBD1 (6 bases). CDR3 length: 15 amino acids. V lost 5 bases, J lost 3 bases, and 15 bases lay in between. Germline V lookup: CDR1 SGHKS, CDR2 YYEKEE (reference sequence). CDR3 region: CASRATGDLNQPQHF. The CDR3 DNA reads TGTGCCAGCAGAGCGACAGGTGACCTCAATCAGCCCCAGCATTTT.

The chain combines TRBV10-2 with TRBJ2-7; 10 bases align to TRBD1. The V gene's germline CDR1 is WSHSY and CDR2 SAAADI. V was pared by 5 bases and J by 4 bases, with 8 bases of the junction left unmatched. The CDR3 is 15 residues long. The CDR3 region is CASSSRQGAGYEQYF. The DNA for the CDR3 is TGCGCCAGCAGTTCTCGACAGGGGGCGGGGTACGAGCAGTACTTC.

The chain carries TRBV5-1 and TRBJ1-1; maybe TRBD1 (5 bases). The CDR3 spans 16 residues. In germline, CDR1 is SGHRS, CDR2 YFSETQ. The germline V and J ends were trimmed by 1 base and 2 bases, with 15 bases remaining between them. The CDR3 nucleotides read TGCGCCAGCAGCTTGCAGGGTTTGGATCTCAACACTGAAGCTTTCTTT. Protein sequence: CASSLQGLDLNTEAFF.

The J gene is TRBJ2-7, the V gene TRBV2; the D gene is possibly TRBD2 (6 bases). V gave up 9 bases and J gave up 3 bases, with 12 bases separating them. Germline V gene lookup returns CDR1 SNHLY and CDR2 FYNNEI. The CDR3 spans 12 residues. CDR3 DNA sequence: TGTGCCAGTGAGGGGACTTTCTACGAGCAGTACTTC. As protein: CASEGTFYEQYF.

The V gene is TRBV9, the J gene TRBJ1-5; perhaps TRBD1 as D (5 bases). CDR1 is SGDLS, CDR2 YYNGEE, per germline. The CDR3 loop spans 16 amino acids. Trimming shortened V by 3 bases and J by 4 bases, and 17 bases separated the two germline ends. The CDR3 region is CASSGGRVWDNQPQHF. The DNA of the CDR3 is TGTGCCAGCAGCGGGGGCAGGGTTTGGGATAATCAGCCCCAGCATTTT.

The sample holds one count of this clone. This CDR3 is CASSFPDQPQHF. The CDR3 nucleotides read TGTGCCAGTAGCTTCCCAGATCAGCCCCAGCATTTT. This chain joins TRBV19 and TRBJ1-5; D is unresolved. V was shortened by 6 bases and J by 5 bases, with 8 bases between the two germline ends. CDR3 length: 12 amino acids. CDR1 and CDR2 from the germline V gene are LNHDA and SQIVND (reference sequence). The full variable domain, with the rest looked up from reference TRBV19 and TRBJ1-5, is DGGITQSPKYLFRKEGQNVTLSCEQNLNHDAMYWYRQDPGQGLRLIYYSQIVNDFQKGDIAEGYSVSREKKESFPLTVTSAQKNPTAFYLCASSFPDQPQHFGDGTRLSIL.

The chain combines TRBV29-1 with TRBJ1-6; D is ambiguous. CDR1 is SQVTM, CDR2 ANQGSEA, per germline. CDR3 length equals 13 residues. Trimming shortened V by 4 bases and J by 7 bases, and 11 bases separated the two germline ends. The CDR3 region has the DNA TGCAGCGTTGGAGAGGGCCAGAATTCACCCCTCCACTTT. This sequence encodes CSVGEGQNSPLHF.

The V gene is TRBV28, the J gene TRBJ2-7; D might be TRBD1 (6 bases). Between the trimmed V and J ends, which lost 6 bases and 5 bases, there was a span of 20 bases. Looked up from germline, CDR1 is MDHEN and CDR2 is SYDVKM. This CDR3 region has 15 residues. In DNA form, the CDR3 reads TGTGCCAGCAGCCAGGGGATTGCGGGTCGGAACGAGCAGTACTTC. This codes for CASSQGIAGRNEQYF.

The V gene is TRBV5-4, the J gene TRBJ2-3; maybe TRBD2 (6 bases). V dropped 2 bases and J dropped 0 bases, with 10 bases sitting between them. In germline, CDR1 is SGHNT, CDR2 YYREEE (reference sequence). There are 15 residues in the CDR3. CDR3 coding DNA: TGTGCCAGCAGCTTTATGCGGGGCAGCACAGATACGCAGTATTTT. Translating it yields CASSFMRGSTDTQYF.

The genes are TRBV28 and TRBJ2-7; TRBD2 matches at 10 bases. This CDR3 comprises 17 residues. The germline V gene has CDR1 MDHEN and CDR2 SYDVKM. The J segment lost 3 bases and the V segment lost 6 bases, leaving 14 bases of the junction unmatched. CDR3 sequence reads: CASRSLGWASGGYEQYF. Written as DNA, the CDR3 is TGTGCCAGCAGATCTCTCGGGTGGGCTAGCGGGGGCTACGAGCAGTACTTC.

This rearrangement joins TRBV6-5 to TRBJ1-1; the D is unclear. This CDR3 region has 16 residues. Germline V CDR1 and CDR2: MNHEY, SVGAGI. With 0 bases removed from V and 1 base from J, the gap between germline ends came to 12 bases. The CDR3 is CASSYSPPGGNTEAFF. CDR3 coding DNA: TGTGCCAGCAGTTACTCTCCCCCGGGAGGGAACACTGAAGCTTTCTTT.

The chain has TRBV3-1 (or the pseudogene TRBV3-2) and TRBJ2-5; TRBD1 aligns across 9 bases. Germline V lookup: CDR1 LGHDT, CDR2 YNNKEL (reference sequence). The CDR3 is made up of 16 amino acids. After removal of 2 bases from V and 4 bases from J, the junction contained 8 bases not matched to a gene. The CDR3 reads CASSQTTGQGGETQYF. Here the CDR3 DNA reads TGTGCCAGCAGCCAAACAACGGGACAGGGCGGAGAGACCCAGTACTTC.

In its sample, this clone was seen a few times. The rearrangement links TRBV12-3 or TRBV12-4 to TRBJ2-2, with 8 bases aligning to TRBD2. The J segment lost 5 bases and the V segment lost 6 bases, leaving 2 bases of the junction unmatched. The CDR3 has 13 amino acids. The CDR3 DNA sequence: TGTGCCAGCAGACTAGCGGCAACCGGGGAGCTGTTTTTT. It encodes CASRLAATGELFF.

This clone appeared a few times. This chain joins TRBV3-1 (or the pseudogene TRBV3-2) and TRBJ1-4; 7 nucleotides agree with TRBD1. The germline CDR1 and CDR2 sequences are LGHDT and YNNKEL (reference sequence). V was clipped by 1 base and J by 3 bases; unmatched bases: 2. The CDR3 totals 15 residues. The CDR3 DNA follows: TGTGCCAGCAGCCAAGTGGGACAGTCTAATGAAAAACTGTTTTTT. Amino acid sequence: CASSQVGQSNEKLFF.

The genes are TRBV6-5 and TRBJ2-5, with 9 bases aligning to TRBD2. This CDR3 is built from 12 residues. Germline V gives CDR1 MNHEY, CDR2 SVGAGI. The junction had 5 bases not matched to a gene; V was cut back by 11 bases and J by 4 bases. CDR3 DNA sequence: TGTGCCCTAGCGGGAACAGGAGAGACCCAGTACTTC. It encodes CALAGTGETQYF.

The chain employs TRBV6-5 and TRBJ1-3; D call uncertain. V lost 7 bases, J lost 0 bases, and 13 bases lay in between. Germline assignment: CDR1 MNHEY and CDR2 SVGAGI. The CDR3 has 15 amino acids. The CDR3 region is CASIPWQSSGNTIYF. In nucleotides, the CDR3 is TGTGCCAGCATCCCCTGGCAGTCCTCTGGAAACACCATATATTTT.

J is TRBJ2-3 and V is TRBV28, with 7 bases that match TRBD2. The CDR3 totals 14 residues. The germline gives CDR1 MDHEN, CDR2 SYDVKM. Trimming cost V 10 bases and J 4 bases; bases outside gene matches: 11. CDR3 sequence reads: CATRGGSGADTQYF. The CDR3 coding sequence is TGTGCCACCCGTGGAGGGAGCGGGGCAGATACGCAGTATTTT.

The chain couples TRBV2 to TRBJ1-5; maybe TRBD1 (6 bases). CDR3 length: 13 amino acids. V shed 8 bases and J shed 5 bases, with 13 bases lying between them. CDR1 SNHLY and CDR2 FYNNEI come from the germline V gene. The CDR3 region has the DNA TGTGCCAGCGGCCGGGACAATTATCAGCCCCAGCATTTT. Translating it yields CASGRDNYQPQHF.

This clone was detected once. V usage is TRBV7-6 and J usage is TRBJ2-5; 8 nucleotides match TRBD2. This CDR3 is built from 15 residues. The germline CDR1 and CDR2 sequences are SGHVS and FNYEAQ. Trimming cost V 1 base and J 5 bases; bases outside gene matches: 6. In DNA form, the CDR3 reads TGTGCCAGCAGCTTAGACGGGGGGGCCGCGGAGACCCAGTACTTC. It encodes CASSLDGGAAETQYF.

This chain uses TRBV27 with TRBJ1-1; possible D gene TRBD1, 5 bases. The CDR3 spans 15 residues. V lost 5 bases and J 6 bases, leaving 19 bases between the germline ends. CDR1 is MNHEY and CDR2 is SMNVEV in the germline V gene (reference sequence). The CDR3 DNA is TGTGCCAGCAGTCCCTCAGGGCCTGTGATCTCTGAAGCTTTCTTT. This translates into CASSPSGPVISEAFF.

The V call is TRBV28, the J call TRBJ1-3, with D unclear. The CDR3 totals 12 residues. Between the trimmed V and J ends, which lost 5 bases and 8 bases, there was a span of 10 bases. In germline, CDR1 is MDHEN, CDR2 SYDVKM. The CDR3 is CASSIQTYTIYF. The CDR3 DNA sequence: TGTGCCAGCAGTATCCAGACTTACACCATATATTTT.

This clone was counted between two and nine times. The rearrangement joins TRBV2 to TRBJ1-4; 11 nucleotides line up with TRBD1. The V and J ends lost 5 bases and 8 bases, in that order; junction bases with no gene match: 7. CDR3 length: 15 amino acids. Germline lookup yields CDR1 SNHLY and CDR2 FYNNEI. The DNA for the CDR3 is TGTGCCAGCAGTCGTCCCGGGACAGGGGGGGAAAAACTGTTTTTT. Its protein is CASSRPGTGGEKLFF.

The chain has TRBV2 and TRBJ2-7, with D possibly being TRBD2 (7 bases). CDR1 and CDR2 (germline): SNHLY, FYNNEI. There are 14 residues in the CDR3. V gave up 1 base and J gave up 7 bases, with 14 bases separating them. This chain's CDR3 is CASSEVRGAGEQYF. The CDR3 DNA reads TGTGCCAGCAGTGAAGTTCGGGGGGCTGGGGAGCAGTACTTC.

This chain joins TRBV18 and TRBJ1-1; a possible D gene is TRBD1 (5 bases). The germline V and J ends were trimmed by 4 bases and 4 bases, with 13 bases remaining between them. Germline V gene data show CDR1 as KGHSH and CDR2 as LQKENI. This CDR3 is 14 amino acids long. CDR3 sequence reads: CASSRTRGSTEAFF. For the CDR3, the DNA is TGTGCCAGCTCACGAACAAGGGGTTCCACTGAAGCTTTCTTT.

V gene TRBV7-3 combines with J gene TRBJ2-3; D is perhaps TRBD2 (6 bases). This CDR3 region has 14 residues. The germline V gene encodes CDR1 SGHTA and CDR2 FQGTGA. Trimming cost V 2 bases and J 2 bases, with 8 bases left between them. The CDR3 here is CASSLGGDTDTQYF. Here the CDR3 DNA reads TGTGCCAGCAGCTTAGGCGGGGACACAGATACGCAGTATTTT.